The 22 T cell receptor beta chains in this list originate from one sample, sequenced in a study of blood T cell repertoires in COVID-19. The repertoire was sequenced with immunoSEQ multiplex PCR; TCRdb's copy has only in-frame clones and lacks some. Of around 250,000 clones listed, roughly 80% are singletons. Sequencing was performed on peripheral blood. The origin of the receptors is a woman aged 18-30 years with acute or convalescent COVID-19.

The J gene is TRBJ1-2, the V gene TRBV7-8; the match to TRBD1 covers 8 bases. The trim removed 5 bases at V and 2 bases at J, leaving 16 bases unmatched. From germline, CDR1 is SGHVS and CDR2 FQNEAQ. The CDR3 loop spans 18 amino acids. The CDR3 is CASSTPRAGGASNYGYTF. The CDR3 region has the DNA TGTGCCAGCAGCACTCCTCGGGCAGGGGGCGCGTCAAACTATGGCTACACCTTC.

V is TRBV29-1 and J is TRBJ2-2, with a possible D match to TRBD1 (5 bases). CDR3 size: 13 residues. Germline assignment: CDR1 SQVTM and CDR2 ANQGSEA. Deletions cut 4 bases from V and 6 bases from J, with 12 bases between. CDR3 sequence: CSVASGWAGELFF. The CDR3 DNA reads as TGCAGCGTTGCCTCAGGGTGGGCCGGGGAGCTGTTTTTT.

The V call is TRBV24-1, the J call TRBJ2-5; 10 nucleotides agree with TRBD2. The CDR3 has 19 residues. The junction had 12 bases not matched to a gene; V was cut back by 3 bases and J by 0 bases. CDR1 is KGHDR, CDR2 SFDVKD, per germline. In DNA, the CDR3 is TGTGCCACCAGTGATATCGGGACTAGCGATACTAATTACCAAGAGACCCAGTACTTC. Translating gives CATSDIGTSDTNYQETQYF.

The chain links TRBV6-5 to TRBJ1-2, with D possibly being TRBD1 (5 bases). V lost 6 bases, J lost 6 bases, and 17 bases lay in between. Germline-derived CDR1 and CDR2 are MNHEY and SVGAGI. The CDR3 has 14 residues. The CDR3 bases are TGTGCCAGCAGACAATCGGGGGTAACGGATGGCTACACCTTC. Its translation: CASRQSGVTDGYTF.

The chain joins TRBV7-3 to TRBJ2-2, with TRBD2 as a possible D gene (6 bases). The CDR3 is made up of 15 amino acids. Trimming took off 5 bases at V and 3 bases at J, with 13 bases between the two ends. CDR1 is SGHTA, CDR2 FQGTGA, per germline. The CDR3 loop is CASSPSGTHTGELFF. In DNA form, the CDR3 reads TGTGCCAGCAGCCCTTCCGGGACTCACACCGGGGAGCTGTTTTTT.

This chain connects TRBV3-1 (or the pseudogene TRBV3-2) to TRBJ1-5; D is perhaps TRBD1 (6 bases). Germline-derived CDR1 and CDR2 are LGHDT and YNNKEL (reference sequence). Trimming pared 0 bases from V and 2 bases from J, leaving 8 bases between. CDR3 length: 15 amino acids. CDR3 nucleotides: TGTGCCAGCAGCCAAGATCACAGGGGCAATCAGCCCCAGCATTTT. Its protein product is CASSQDHRGNQPQHF.

This chain connects TRBV25-1 to TRBJ1-2, with D possibly TRBD1 on 5 matching bases. This CDR3 contains 13 residues. CDR1 is MGHDK and CDR2 is SYGVNS in the germline V gene. The V end was cut by 3 bases, the J end by 5 bases, with 10 bases between. The DNA of the CDR3 is TGTGCCAGCAGTGACGGCCAGGGTTATGGCTACACCTTC. This gives the protein CASSDGQGYGYTF.

This clone came up a few times. V usage is TRBV25-1 and J usage is TRBJ2-1, with 13 nucleotides matching TRBD2. The V segment lost 8 bases and the J segment 4 bases; nucleotides outside the gene matches: 5. The germline CDR1 and CDR2 sequences are MGHDK and SYGVNS. CDR3 length: 15 residues. The CDR3 here is CASAMGLAGYNEQFF. The DNA for the CDR3 is TGTGCCAGCGCAATGGGACTAGCGGGATACAATGAGCAGTTCTTC.

The rearrangement links TRBV28 to TRBJ2-1; D uncertain. CDR1 is MDHEN, CDR2 SYDVKM, per germline. The ends were cut back, 5 bases at V and 6 bases at J, with 17 bases in the middle. The CDR3 is 15 residues long. CDR3 coding DNA: TGTGCCAGCAGTCTCGTTAATAAGGTAGCCAATGAGCAGTTCTTC. Amino acids: CASSLVNKVANEQFF.

This chain joins TRBV19 and TRBJ1-4; D is undetermined. Between the trimmed V and J ends, which lost 7 bases and 10 bases, there was a span of 19 bases. This CDR3 spans 14 amino acids. Germline CDR1 LNHDA, CDR2 SQIVND (reference sequence). CDR3 loop: CASNPREFSGKLFF. DNA of the CDR3: TGTGCCAGTAACCCGAGGGAGTTTTCAGGAAAACTGTTTTTT.

This clone was observed a handful of times. The rearrangement uses TRBV3-1 (or the pseudogene TRBV3-2) and TRBJ2-5; 8 bases are a match to TRBD2. The germline V gene has CDR1 LGHDT and CDR2 YNNKEL (reference sequence). Trimming took 9 bases from V and 4 from J; bases not matched to a gene: 13. CDR3 length: 15 amino acids. The CDR3 nucleotides are TGTGCCAGTCAGAGAGTAGCGGGGAGGGGAGAGACCCAGTACTTC. Its protein product is CASQRVAGRGETQYF.

This clone was seen only once. The V and J genes are TRBV29-1 and TRBJ1-3; tentatively, D is TRBD1 (5 bases). The CDR3 is made up of 16 amino acids. Trimming shortened V by 5 bases and J by 3 bases, and 20 bases separated the two germline ends. The germline V gene has CDR1 SQVTM and CDR2 ANQGSEA. The CDR3, as DNA: TGCAGCGTTTCCCCCGGTGGGGGGGAACGTGGAAACACCATATATTTT. It is translated as CSVSPGGGERGNTIYF. The variable domain in full, with the rest retrieved from reference TRBV29-1 and TRBJ1-3, is SAVISQKPSRDICQRGTSLTIQCQVDSQVTMMFWYRQQPGQSLTLIATANQGSEATYESGFVIDKFPISRPNLTFSTLTVSNMSPEDSSIYLCSVSPGGGERGNTIYFGEGSWLTVV.

The V gene is TRBV25-1, the J gene TRBJ1-5; D is undetermined. The V end was cut by 3 bases, the J end by 2 bases, with 2 bases between. Per germline, CDR1 MGHDK and CDR2 SYGVNS. CDR3 length: 12 amino acids. In DNA form, the CDR3 reads TGTGCCAGCAGTGACGGCAATCAGCCCCAGCATTTT. It codes for CASSDGNQPQHF.

The chain is built from TRBV6-5 and TRBJ2-7, with 9 bases that match TRBD1. The J segment lost 7 bases and the V segment lost 5 bases, leaving 6 bases of the junction unmatched. The CDR3 contains 13 residues. Germline V lookup: CDR1 MNHEY, CDR2 SVGAGI. In nucleotides, the CDR3 is TGTGCCAGCAGTCGACAGGGGGTAGGTGAGCAGTACTTC. It encodes CASSRQGVGEQYF.

V is TRBV27 and J is TRBJ2-7; 9 bases match TRBD2. Germline V CDR1 and CDR2: MNHEY, SMNVEV (reference sequence). The V gene end was trimmed by 8 bases and the J gene end by 5 bases; junction bases not matched to a gene: 4. The CDR3 extends over 12 amino acids. CDR3 amino acids: CASAGGANEQYF. The DNA of the CDR3 is TGTGCCAGCGCGGGAGGGGCGAACGAGCAGTACTTC.

The chain links TRBV4-3 to TRBJ2-3, with 9 nucleotides matching TRBD1. V shed 0 bases, J shed 2 bases, and the junction held 6 bases outside the gene matches. Germline V gives CDR1 LGHNA, CDR2 YSLEER. This CDR3 has 17 amino acids. The CDR3 region has the DNA TGCGCCAGCAGCCAAGATCGGTACAGGGGGCCCACAGATACGCAGTATTTT. Translation gives CASSQDRYRGPTDTQYF.

This clone has just a few counts. The chain employs TRBV5-1 and TRBJ2-1, with 12 bases lining up with TRBD2. Per the germline V gene, CDR1 is SGHRS and CDR2 is YFSETQ. V shed 7 bases and J 7 bases; nucleotides not matched to a gene: 6. The CDR3 runs to 14 residues. The CDR3 here is CASSTSGSNNEQFF. In nucleotides, the CDR3 is TGCGCCAGCTCGACTAGCGGGAGTAATAATGAGCAGTTCTTC.

This chain connects TRBV4-3 to TRBJ2-7; 9 bases match TRBD1. The trim removed 0 bases at V and 2 bases at J, leaving 5 bases unmatched. The CDR3 contains 16 residues. CDR1 LGHNA and CDR2 YSLEER come from the germline V gene. The CDR3 sequence: CASSQDKGQGTYEQYF. CDR3 nucleotide sequence: TGCGCCAGCAGCCAAGACAAAGGACAGGGGACCTACGAGCAGTACTTC.

This chain links TRBV5-1 with TRBJ1-6; tentative D call: TRBD1 (5 bases). Looked up from germline, CDR1 is SGHRS and CDR2 is YFSETQ. Trimming shortened V by 3 bases and J by 8 bases, and 15 bases separated the two germline ends. The CDR3 sequence is 15 residues long. The DNA of the CDR3 is TGCGCCAGCAGCTCGGACACGCCGGGCTATTCACCCCTCCACTTT. It specifies CASSSDTPGYSPLHF.

This clone was counted once. The chain recombines TRBV28 with TRBJ2-1; 8 positions agree with TRBD1. The germline V gene encodes CDR1 MDHEN and CDR2 SYDVKM. Trimming at V came to 6 bases and at J to 4 bases, leaving 14 bases not matched to a gene. The CDR3 extends over 17 amino acids. CDR3 sequence: CASSLQGTGGFYNEQFF. The CDR3 DNA reads as TGTGCCAGCAGCTTACAAGGGACAGGTGGCTTTTACAATGAGCAGTTCTTC. The full variable domain, with the rest looked up from reference TRBV28 and TRBJ2-1, is DVKVTQSSRYLVKRTGEKVFLECVQDMDHENMFWYRQDPGLGLRLIYFSYDVKMKEKGDIPEGYSVSREKKERFSLILESASTNQTSMYLCASSLQGTGGFYNEQFFGPGTRLTVL.

J is TRBJ2-7 and V is TRBV30; TRBD1 aligns across 10 bases. The germline V gene has CDR1 GTSNPN and CDR2 SVGIG (reference sequence). The ends lost 1 base at V and 0 bases at J; junction bases unmatched: 6. The CDR3 totals 16 residues. CDR3 DNA: TGTGCCTGGAGTGCCGGGACAGGGGCCCGCTCCTACGAGCAGTACTTC. It codes for CAWSAGTGARSYEQYF.

This clone turned up a few times. The chain is built from TRBV27 and TRBJ1-3, with 8 bases lining up with TRBD1. From germline, CDR1 is MNHEY and CDR2 SMNVEV (reference sequence). The CDR3 totals 15 residues. V shed 4 bases and J 3 bases; nucleotides not matched to a gene: 5. The CDR3 DNA reads as TGTGCCAGCAGTTCGACAGGGGCTGATGGAAACACCATATATTTT. It specifies CASSSTGADGNTIYF.